Included here is one T cell receptor beta chain sequence, with context. Antigen specificity is unknown. This likely stems from a read error, as it lies one base from a far larger clone. The library was built from roughly 400 ng RNA with molecular barcoded adaptors for alpha/delta and beta/gamma chains. TCRdb called the reads again in MiXCR, with one record for every CDR3 protein. The repertoire holds tens of thousands of distinct CDR3 sequences, more than 11% seen once, with 45% in the top ten. The data originate from a study of read filtering for tumor transcriptome and immune sequencing. Study at large: R-ISS stage counts were roughly eight for I, approximately 15 for II, roughly seven for III. TCR-mapped reads were about 4.05 to 10.27 million with IR-seq versus about 85 to 1,300 with RNA-seq. Transcriptome libraries were built from DNase-treated RNA.

Study outcomes and limitations: RNA-seq captured clonotypes less deeply and reliably than IR-seq.

This CDR3 region has 13 residues. CDR1 and CDR2 (germline): SGHAT, FQNNGV. Source material: a population of CD138-negative cells sorted from bone marrow. The sequence was obtained from a donor aged 40 or older with multiple myeloma. The V and J genes are TRBV11-2 and TRBJ2-1; D not certain. In nucleotides, the CDR3 is TGTGCCAGCAGCGCCGACGGATACAATGAGCAGTCCTTC. Amino acids: CASSADGYNEQSF. The full variable domain, rest sourced from reference TRBV11-2 and TRBJ2-1, is EAGVAQSPRYKIIEKRQSVAFWCNPISGHATLYWYQQILGQGPKLLIQFQNNGVVDDSQLPKDRFSAERLKGVDSTLKIQPAKLEDSAVYLCASSADGYNEQSFGPGTRLTVL.